The 29 T cell receptor beta chains reported below all come from one sample, sequenced in a study of neurological immune-mediated disorders. TCRdb analysed the 5' RACE reads with MiXCR anew, one entry per CDR3 protein. The data show tens of thousands of distinct CDR3 sequences, 3% to 4% seen once. The specimen was PBMCs. Receptor source: a woman in her forties or fifties with multiple sclerosis.

In its sample, this clonotype was seen many times. This chain uses TRBV24-1 with TRBJ2-2; D call uncertain. CDR1 is KGHDR and CDR2 is SFDVKD in the germline V gene. Trimming removed 1 base from V and 13 bases from J, with 12 bases in between. The CDR3 loop spans 13 amino acids. This CDR3 reads CATSDFGSEVLFF. The CDR3 region has the DNA TGTGCCACCAGTGATTTCGGCAGTGAAGTGCTGTTTTTT.

This clonotype was seen ten or more times. This chain's CDR3 is CASSLQLAANTGELFF. CDR3 DNA sequence: TGTGCCAGCAGCTTGCAACTAGCGGCGAACACCGGGGAGCTGTTTTTT. The genes are TRBV5-6 and TRBJ2-2, with TRBD2 identical over 8 bases. V lost 1 base to trimming and J lost 0 bases; unmatched junction nucleotides: 2. Germline V gene sequence: CDR1 SGHDT, CDR2 YYEEEE. The CDR3 runs 16 residues.

The table lists this clonotype with many counts. The V call is TRBV20-1, the J call TRBJ1-5, with D possibly matching TRBD1 (6 bases). The germline V and J ends were trimmed by 1 base and 7 bases, with 14 bases remaining between them. The CDR3 consists of 14 residues. Germline V gives CDR1 DFQATT, CDR2 SNEGSKA (reference sequence). Here the CDR3 DNA reads TGCAGTGCTAGAGCCGGCCGGGGGCACCAGCCCCAGCATTTT. This codes for CSARAGRGHQPQHF.

This clonotype appeared many times. CDR3 in amino acids: CAGPLAGVPNTGELFF. The CDR3 nucleotides read TGCGCCGGCCCGCTAGCGGGAGTTCCCAACACCGGGGAGCTGTTTTTT. This rearrangement joins TRBV10-2 to TRBJ2-2, with 10 bases that match TRBD2. The CDR3 loop spans 16 amino acids. The V segment lost 11 bases and the J segment 2 bases; nucleotides outside the gene matches: 11. Per germline, CDR1 WSHSY and CDR2 SAAADI.

This clonotype was recorded at least ten times. The chain recombines TRBV5-6 with TRBJ1-1; D gene uncertain. V was clipped by 1 base and J by 2 bases, with 12 bases between them. CDR3 length equals 15 residues. Germline assignment: CDR1 SGHDT and CDR2 YYEEEE. This CDR3 reads CASSLFGNLNTEAFF. The CDR3, as DNA: TGTGCCAGCAGCTTGTTCGGGAACCTCAACACTGAAGCTTTCTTT.

This clonotype was observed a few times. This sequence joins TRBV7-8 and TRBJ2-7, with no clear D. Trimming took 0 bases from V and 2 from J, leaving 5 bases between them. Germline CDR1 and CDR2: SGHVS and FQNEAQ. The CDR3 covers 13 residues. The CDR3 loop is CASSLANPYEQYF. The DNA of the CDR3 is TGTGCCAGCAGCTTAGCAAACCCCTACGAGCAGTACTTC.

The chain recombines TRBV19 with TRBJ1-1; no clear D. The germline V gene has CDR1 LNHDA and CDR2 SQIVND (reference sequence). V was trimmed by 3 bases and J by 6 bases, leaving 11 bases between them. The CDR3 has 13 residues. The CDR3 sequence is CASSIKVRAEAFF. The CDR3 coding sequence is TGTGCCAGTAGTATCAAAGTTCGGGCTGAAGCTTTCTTT.

This clonotype was found many times. The CDR3 reads CSASRAGGRTGELFF. CDR3 nucleotide sequence: TGCAGTGCTAGTAGAGCGGGAGGTCGGACCGGGGAGCTGTTTTTT. This chain connects TRBV20-1 to TRBJ2-2; 9 nucleotides align to TRBD2. The CDR3 runs 15 residues. Germline V gene lookup returns CDR1 DFQATT and CDR2 SNEGSKA (reference sequence). V was clipped by 3 bases and J by 5 bases; unmatched bases: 7.

There are many counts of this clonotype. The CDR3 nucleotides are TGCAGTGCTAGTAGTGGACAGTTGAACACCGGGGAGCTGTTTTTT. Translated: CSASSGQLNTGELFF. The V call is TRBV20-1, the J call TRBJ2-2; D is possibly TRBD1 (6 bases). Germline CDR1 reads DFQATT; CDR2 reads SNEGSKA (reference sequence). Trimming took 3 bases from V and 1 from J, leaving 12 bases between them. CDR3 length equals 15 residues.

This clonotype showed up many times. V is TRBV7-2 and J is TRBJ2-3, with 7 positions matching TRBD2. V was pared by 1 base and J by 8 bases, with 9 bases of the junction left unmatched. The CDR3 is 15 amino acids. Germline CDR1 is SGHTA and CDR2 is FQGNSA. The CDR3 sequence: CASSLVAGAVGTQYF. DNA for the CDR3: TGTGCCAGCAGCTTAGTGGCGGGAGCGGTGGGTACGCAGTATTTT. The full variable domain, in which reference TRBV7-2 and TRBJ2-3 provide the parts outside the CDR3, is GAGVSQSPSNKVTEKGKDVELRCDPISGHTALYWYRQSLGQGLEFLIYFQGNSAPDKSGLPSDRFSAERTGGSVSTLTIQRTQQEDSAVYLCASSLVAGAVGTQYFGPGTRLTVL.

This clonotype was picked up a small number of times. The rearrangement joins TRBV3-1 to TRBJ2-1, with D perhaps assigned TRBD1 or TRBD2 (5 bases each). Between the trimmed V and J ends, which lost 0 bases and 9 bases, there was a span of 12 bases. This CDR3 region has 14 residues. Germline V gives CDR1 LGHDT, CDR2 YNNKEL (reference sequence). The CDR3 loop reads CASSQDYSGSEQFF. CDR3 bases: TGTGCCAGCAGCCAAGATTATTCAGGGAGTGAGCAGTTCTTC.

In the case of this clonotype: This clone may be a read error of a much larger clone one base away. This rearrangement joins TRBV24-1 to TRBJ2-2; the match to TRBD1 covers 9 bases. The germline CDR1 and CDR2 sequences are KGHDR and SFDVKD. This CDR3 comprises 14 residues. V shed 10 bases, J shed 7 bases, and the junction held 9 bases outside the gene matches. The CDR3 here is CATTQGARIGELFF. The CDR3 DNA sequence: TGTGCCACTACACAGGGGGCGCGGATCGGGGAGCTGTTTTTT.

This clonotype was detected a few times. The chain couples TRBV2 to TRBJ2-1; D is possibly TRBD1 (6 bases). Germline loops: CDR1 SNHLY, CDR2 FYNNEI. The CDR3 totals 13 residues. V shed 4 bases and J shed 9 bases, with 13 bases lying between them. As DNA, the CDR3 is TGTGCCAGCAGTGTGGTCCAGGGGCGTGAGCAGTTCTTC. It specifies CASSVVQGREQFF.

The sample holds many counts of this clonotype. This chain uses TRBV14 with TRBJ1-1; D is possibly TRBD1 (5 bases). Germline V gene data show CDR1 as SGHDN and CDR2 as FVKESK. The V end lost 5 bases, the J end lost 1 base, and 8 bases lay between the germline ends. CDR3 length: 13 residues. The CDR3 DNA is TGTGCCAGCAGCTCGACAGCGAACACTGAAGCTTTCTTT. Amino acid sequence: CASSSTANTEAFF.

This clonotype has a count of ten or more. The rearrangement joins TRBV20-1 to TRBJ2-2; 10 positions agree with TRBD1. The junction had 8 bases not matched to a gene; V was cut back by 6 bases and J by 7 bases. Germline V gene lookup returns CDR1 DFQATT and CDR2 SNEGSKA (reference sequence). The CDR3 runs to 14 residues. The DNA of the CDR3 is TGCAGTGCGCAAGACAGGGGGCGTATCGGGGAGCTGTTTTTT. As protein: CSAQDRGRIGELFF.

This clonotype has just a few counts. This chain connects TRBV20-1 to TRBJ1-2; D gene ambiguous. CDR3 length equals 11 residues. From germline, CDR1 is DFQATT and CDR2 SNEGSKA (reference sequence). Trimming took 5 bases from V and 2 from J, leaving 6 bases between them. The CDR3 DNA reads TGCAGTGCTCCCGACAACTATGGCTACACCTTC. Encoded protein: CSAPDNYGYTF.

This sequence joins TRBV10-3 and TRBJ1-2, with a weak D call TRBD1 (5 bases). Deletions cut 3 bases from V and 4 bases from J, with 18 bases between. The germline V gene has CDR1 ENHRY and CDR2 SYGVKD. The CDR3 contains 16 residues. In DNA, the CDR3 is TGTGCCATCAGTGAAGAGACAGCAGGGACCCCCTATGGCTACACCTTC. It translates to CAISEETAGTPYGYTF.

This clonotype was counted many times. The chain couples TRBV5-1 to TRBJ2-5; 10 positions match TRBD2. This CDR3 has 15 residues. With V trimmed by 5 bases and J by 1 base, 5 bases remained unmatched. The germline CDR1 and CDR2 sequences are SGHRS and YFSETQ. Written as DNA, the CDR3 is TGCGCCAGCAGGTCTAGCGGGGGTCTCCAAGAGACCCAGTACTTC. It specifies CASRSSGGLQETQYF.

This clonotype was seen ten or more times. J is TRBJ1-6 and V is TRBV12-3 or TRBV12-4, with TRBD1 identical over 7 bases. V gave up 3 bases and J gave up 7 bases; unmatched junction bases: 3. The CDR3 loop spans 14 amino acids. CDR3 residues: CASSFTGVNSPLHF. The CDR3 DNA reads as TGTGCCAGCAGTTTCACAGGGGTGAATTCACCCCTCCACTTT.

This clonotype was detected ten times or more. This rearrangement joins TRBV12-3 or TRBV12-4 to TRBJ1-4, with D uncertain. The CDR3 is 12 amino acids. Trimming left V 6 bases short and J 8 bases short, with 10 bases between. CDR3 sequence (DNA): TGTGCCAGCAGCTGGGGTGGGGAAAAACTGTTTTTT. This encodes CASSWGGEKLFF.

This clonotype occurred many times. The chain recombines TRBV7-9 with TRBJ2-3; tentative D call: TRBD2 (7 bases). The CDR3 extends over 14 amino acids. V was pared by 4 bases and J by 2 bases, with 10 bases between. The germline gives CDR1 SEHNR, CDR2 FQNEAQ (reference sequence). The CDR3 here is CASSWGGNTDTQYF. The CDR3 DNA sequence: TGTGCCAGCAGCTGGGGGGGCAACACAGATACGCAGTATTTT.

This clonotype was picked up many times. The CDR3 nucleotides are TGTGCCACCAGTGATTCCAGGGGGAACTATGGCTACACCTTC. It codes for CATSDSRGNYGYTF. V and J are TRBV24-1 and TRBJ1-2; TRBD1 agrees at 7 bases. Germline V gene lookup returns CDR1 KGHDR and CDR2 SFDVKD. Unmatched junction bases numbered 1, after V lost 2 bases and J lost 2 bases. CDR3 length: 14 amino acids.

This clonotype was recorded at least ten times. The chain employs TRBV4-3 and TRBJ1-1; 7 bases fit TRBD1. Germline CDR1 LGHNA, CDR2 YSLEER. The ends lost 1 base at V and 4 bases at J; junction bases unmatched: 9. CDR3 size: 16 residues. The CDR3 region is CASSQVIGRGVTEAFF. In nucleotides, the CDR3 is TGCGCCAGCAGCCAAGTTATCGGCAGGGGGGTCACTGAAGCTTTCTTT.

This chain connects TRBV27 to TRBJ2-7; the D gene is possibly TRBD2 (5 bases). Germline V gene lookup returns CDR1 MNHEY and CDR2 SMNVEV (reference sequence). Trimming removed 3 bases at V and 5 bases at J, with 8 bases between. The CDR3 extends over 12 amino acids. The CDR3 loop reads CASSFSGDEQYF. The CDR3 coding sequence is TGTGCCAGCAGTTTTTCCGGGGACGAGCAGTACTTC.

The table lists this clonotype with many counts. V is TRBV12-3 or TRBV12-4 and J is TRBJ2-1, with 8 bases that match TRBD2. This CDR3 is built from 14 residues. V lost 7 bases and J lost 4; bases outside the gene matches: 6. The CDR3 reads CASTRGGWYNEQFF. The CDR3, as DNA: TGTGCCAGCACTCGGGGGGGTTGGTACAATGAGCAGTTCTTC.

This clonotype was picked up a small number of times. The chain carries TRBV5-6 and TRBJ1-2, with unresolved D. V shed 0 bases and J shed 2 bases, with 11 bases lying between them. The length of the CDR3 is 15 residues. The germline V gene encodes CDR1 SGHDT and CDR2 YYEEEE. In nucleotides, the CDR3 is TGTGCCAGCAGCTTGGTCCTTACCCAAAACTATGGCTACACCTTC. It specifies CASSLVLTQNYGYTF.

In this sample, this clonotype turned up many times. This chain joins TRBV4-1 and TRBJ2-1; no clear D. Germline V lookup: CDR1 MGHRA, CDR2 YSYEKL. Trimming pared 3 bases from V and 12 bases from J, leaving 15 bases between. This CDR3 spans 13 amino acids. This chain's CDR3 is CASSHPPGDGQFF. The CDR3 coding sequence is TGCGCCAGCAGCCACCCCCCCGGCGACGGGCAGTTCTTC.

There are many counts of this clonotype. CDR3 coding DNA: TGTGCCAGCATGGGGACAGGGGCGAACACCGGGGAGCTGTTTTTT. As protein: CASMGTGANTGELFF. The V call is TRBV5-6, the J call TRBJ2-2; TRBD1 agrees at 10 bases. Germline loops: CDR1 SGHDT, CDR2 YYEEEE. CDR3 length: 15 amino acids. V dropped 6 bases and J dropped 0; count of bases not matched to a gene: 2. Drawing the rest from reference TRBV5-6 and TRBJ2-2, the complete variable domain is DAGVTQSPTHLIKTRGQQVTLRCSPKSGHDTVSWYQQALGQGPQFIFQYYEEEERQRGNFPDRFSGHQFPNYSSELNVNALLLGDSALYLCASMGTGANTGELFFGEGSRLTVL.

This clonotype was counted many times. This chain uses TRBV4-3 with TRBJ2-7, with 7 bases that match TRBD2. With 8 bases clipped from V and 4 bases from J, the junction kept 8 bases outside the gene matches. Looked up from germline, CDR1 is LGHNA and CDR2 is YSLEER. This CDR3 spans 13 amino acids. In DNA, the CDR3 is TGCGCCAGCGGACGTGGGGGGGTATACGAGCAGTACTTC. It yields the protein CASGRGGVYEQYF.